These 27 T cell receptor beta chains were all obtained from the same sample, sequenced in a study of CD8+ T cells in alopecia areata. Extraction and reverse transcription of RNA yielded cDNA as the sequencing template. Method: immunoSEQ multiplex PCR; TCRdb's copy keeps in-frame clones and lacks some. Of 140,000 to 150,000 clones in the sample, about 60% are singletons; the top ten hold about 6.8%. Sequencing used CD4+ T cells sorted from blood, obtained at week 0. All receptors derive from a human donor with alopecia areata.

Comment on this clone: Other DNA variants within this sample encode the same CDR3. The chain uses TRBV30 and TRBJ2-3; 10 bases map to TRBD2. Germline V gene sequence: CDR1 GTSNPN, CDR2 SVGIG (reference sequence). V trimming: 8 bases; J trimming: 3 bases; junction bases outside the gene matches: 8. This CDR3 has 14 residues. The chain's CDR3 is CARTSGDYTDTQYF. The CDR3 bases are TGTGCCCGAACTAGCGGGGACTATACAGATACGCAGTATTTT.

DNA of the CDR3: TGTGCCTGGACTTGGACTAGCGGGTCGAACACCGGGGAGCTGTTTTTT. It specifies CAWTWTSGSNTGELFF. This chain uses TRBV30 with TRBJ2-2; 11 bases map to TRBD2. Trimming took 4 bases from V and 0 from J; bases not matched to a gene: 4. Germline CDR1 and CDR2: GTSNPN and SVGIG (reference sequence). The length of the CDR3 is 16 residues. The complete variable domain, with remaining parts taken from reference TRBV30 and TRBJ2-2, reads SQTIHQWPATLVQPVGSPLSLECTVEGTSNPNLYWYRQAAGRGLQLLFYSVGIGQISSEVPQNLSASRPQDRQFILSSKKLLLSDSGFYLCAWTWTSGSNTGELFFGEGSRLTVL.

The chain combines TRBV5-1 with TRBJ2-7; 7 bases match TRBD1. This CDR3 region has 15 residues. The germline CDR1 and CDR2 sequences are SGHRS and YFSETQ. Unmatched junction bases numbered 13, after V lost 4 bases and J lost 6 bases. The CDR3 here is CASSLSGTATLEQYF. The DNA of the CDR3 is TGCGCCAGCAGCCTATCCGGGACAGCTACACTCGAGCAGTACTTC.

This clone has a handful of counts. The V gene is TRBV10-3, the J gene TRBJ1-6; 8 bases map to TRBD1. The CDR3 contains 13 residues. Unmatched junction bases numbered 4, after V lost 7 bases and J lost 8 bases. CDR1 ENHRY and CDR2 SYGVKD come from the germline V gene. CDR3 in DNA: TGTGCCATCACATCAGGGGGCGATTCACCCCTCCACTTT. Encoded protein: CAITSGGDSPLHF.

The chain links TRBV27 to TRBJ1-1, with D uncertain. This CDR3 spans 13 amino acids. Trimming removed 4 bases at V and 0 bases at J, with 6 bases between. Germline V lookup: CDR1 MNHEY, CDR2 SMNVEV (reference sequence). CDR3 DNA sequence: TGTGCCAGCAGTTGGGTAATGAACACTGAAGCTTTCTTT. Amino acids: CASSWVMNTEAFF.

The V and J genes are TRBV4-3 and TRBJ1-5; D ambiguous. CDR3 length equals 15 residues. Germline V gene sequence: CDR1 LGHNA, CDR2 YSLEER. V dropped 0 bases and J dropped 2 bases, with 8 bases sitting between them. CDR3 loop: CASSQERQGNQPQHF. The CDR3 DNA follows: TGCGCCAGCAGCCAAGAGAGGCAGGGCAATCAGCCCCAGCATTTT.

The rearrangement uses TRBV4-2 and TRBJ1-1, with D tentatively TRBD1 (5 bases). In germline, CDR1 is LGHNA, CDR2 YNFKEQ. The CDR3 is 13 residues long. Trimming removed 3 bases from V and 2 bases from J, with 7 bases in between. CDR3 DNA: TGTGCCAGCAGCCAGGGGGTTAACACTGAAGCTTTCTTT. Protein sequence: CASSQGVNTEAFF.

The V and J genes are TRBV15 and TRBJ1-6, with D unresolved. The ends were cut back, 2 bases at V and 0 bases at J, with 14 bases in the middle. CDR1 is LNHNV, CDR2 YYDKDF, per germline (reference sequence). This CDR3 is built from 18 residues. CDR3 in DNA: TGTGCCACCAGCAGACGAGGGAGAGGAAGCTCCTATAATTCACCCCTCCACTTT. This codes for CATSRRGRGSSYNSPLHF.

The rearrangement uses TRBV5-6 and TRBJ1-2, with D uncertain. Trimming took off 1 base at V and 2 bases at J, with 3 bases between the two ends. Germline CDR1 reads SGHDT; CDR2 reads YYEEEE. The CDR3 sequence is 12 residues long. In nucleotides, the CDR3 is TGTGCCAGCAGCTTGCTCAACTATGGCTACACCTTC. It is translated as CASSLLNYGYTF. The variable domain in full, with the rest retrieved from reference TRBV5-6 and TRBJ1-2, is DAGVTQSPTHLIKTRGQQVTLRCSPKSGHDTVSWYQQALGQGPQFIFQYYEEEERQRGNFPDRFSGHQFPNYSSELNVNALLLGDSALYLCASSLLNYGYTFGSGTRLTVV.

Turning to this clone: The sample contains more than one DNA sequence encoding this CDR3. The chain employs TRBV29-1 and TRBJ1-1; 8 bases are a match to TRBD1. The CDR3 is 13 amino acids. Germline loops: CDR1 SQVTM, CDR2 ANQGSEA. V shed 6 bases and J 1 base; nucleotides not matched to a gene: 4. In DNA, the CDR3 is TGCAGCGTCGCGGGACAGGCGAACACTGAAGCTTTCTTT. It yields the protein CSVAGQANTEAFF.

The chain links TRBV15 to TRBJ1-6, with 8 bases matching TRBD1. From germline, CDR1 is LNHNV and CDR2 YYDKDF (reference sequence). The V and J ends lost 0 bases and 10 bases, in that order; junction bases with no gene match: 8. This CDR3 contains 16 residues. The CDR3 DNA reads TGTGCCACCAGCAGAGACCCGGGGGCAGGGGGCTCACCCCTCCACTTT. This codes for CATSRDPGAGGSPLHF.

This clone appeared once. The chain links TRBV29-1 to TRBJ2-1, with TRBD2 matching 8 bases. J lost 0 bases, V lost 7 bases, and 5 bases had no gene match. CDR1 and CDR2 (germline): SQVTM, ANQGSEA. The CDR3 has 14 residues. The CDR3 here is CSASRGGSYNEQFF. CDR3 DNA: TGCAGCGCTAGCCGGGGGGGCTCCTACAATGAGCAGTTCTTC.

The gene calls are TRBV29-1 and TRBJ1-6; D perhaps matches TRBD1 (5 bases). V lost 4 bases and J lost 10, with 14 bases in between. Germline V CDR1 and CDR2: SQVTM, ANQGSEA. The CDR3 is 13 amino acids. Here the CDR3 reads CSVVLGQGSPLHF. CDR3 DNA: TGCAGCGTTGTTTTGGGGCAAGGGTCACCCCTCCACTTT.

This clone was seen just once. The chain carries TRBV7-6 and TRBJ2-4; D is unresolved. Germline loops: CDR1 SGHVS, CDR2 FNYEAQ. The V end lost 4 bases, the J end lost 0 bases, and 10 bases lay between the germline ends. This CDR3 spans 15 amino acids. The CDR3, as DNA: TGTGCCAGCAGCTCCGGACCGGGAGCCAAAAACATTCAGTACTTC. The encoded protein is CASSSGPGAKNIQYF.

The chain carries TRBV30 and TRBJ1-2; D unclear. Trimming took off 2 bases at V and 8 bases at J, with 12 bases between the two ends. The CDR3 has 12 amino acids. CDR1 and CDR2 from the germline V gene are GTSNPN and SVGIG (reference sequence). CDR3: CAWSFQTEGYTF. In DNA form, the CDR3 reads TGTGCCTGGAGTTTCCAGACGGAAGGCTACACCTTC. Together with reference TRBV30 and TRBJ1-2, the CDR3 gives the full variable domain: SQTIHQWPATLVQPVGSPLSLECTVEGTSNPNLYWYRQAAGRGLQLLFYSVGIGQISSEVPQNLSASRPQDRQFILSSKKLLLSDSGFYLCAWSFQTEGYTFGSGTRLTVV.

This chain links TRBV7-9 with TRBJ2-7, with 8 bases lining up with TRBD1. The ends lost 5 bases at V and 2 bases at J; junction bases unmatched: 5. Looked up from germline, CDR1 is SEHNR and CDR2 is FQNEAQ (reference sequence). The CDR3 consists of 14 residues. DNA for the CDR3: TGTGCCAGCAGCCTCGTGGGACAGGCCTACGAGCAGTACTTC. It yields the protein CASSLVGQAYEQYF.

This clone was found a few times. This sequence joins TRBV29-1 and TRBJ1-2, with 8 bases lining up with TRBD1. The V gene's germline CDR1 is SQVTM and CDR2 ANQGSEA. CDR3 size: 13 residues. V gave up 6 bases and J gave up 5 bases; unmatched junction bases: 8. The CDR3 region is CSVDDRGGYGYTF. Here the CDR3 DNA reads TGCAGCGTGGACGACAGGGGTGGGTATGGCTACACCTTC.

The genes are TRBV7-9 and TRBJ2-3; the D gene is possibly TRBD1 (6 bases). The CDR3 runs to 14 residues. Germline assignment: CDR1 SEHNR and CDR2 FQNEAQ (reference sequence). Trimming shortened V by 5 bases and J by 0 bases, and 9 bases separated the two germline ends. The CDR3 DNA reads TGTGCCAGCAGCCCTAGGGGGAGCACAGATACGCAGTATTTT. Its translation: CASSPRGSTDTQYF.

The table lists this clone with a few counts. The V gene is TRBV29-1, the J gene TRBJ2-3; no reliable D call. Trimming pared 4 bases from V and 2 bases from J, leaving 10 bases between. Germline assignment: CDR1 SQVTM and CDR2 ANQGSEA. The CDR3 sequence is 13 residues long. This CDR3 reads CSVGGRITDTQYF. CDR3 DNA sequence: TGCAGCGTTGGAGGACGGATCACAGATACGCAGTATTTT.

The chain carries TRBV5-6 and TRBJ1-1; D uncertain. This CDR3 contains 12 residues. The germline gives CDR1 SGHDT, CDR2 YYEEEE. V lost 2 bases to trimming and J lost 4 bases, with 6 bases between them. This CDR3 is CASSFSPTEAFF. The CDR3 DNA reads TGTGCCAGCAGCTTTTCACCCACTGAAGCTTTCTTT.

The rearrangement uses TRBV29-1 and TRBJ1-1; weak D call: TRBD1 (5 bases). V lost 6 bases, J lost 2 bases, and 13 bases lay in between. The CDR3 totals 13 residues. Germline CDR1 is SQVTM and CDR2 is ANQGSEA. In DNA, the CDR3 is TGCAGCGTCAGACCGGGACGAAACACTGAAGCTTTCTTT. The encoded protein is CSVRPGRNTEAFF.

On this clone: The same CDR3 is also encoded by other DNA sequences in this sample. The rearrangement joins TRBV30 to TRBJ1-1; 9 bases map to TRBD1. The CDR3 totals 13 residues. V was pared by 1 base and J by 5 bases, with 2 bases of the junction left unmatched. The germline V gene encodes CDR1 GTSNPN and CDR2 SVGIG (reference sequence). CDR3 loop: CAWSAQGATEAFF. CDR3 bases: TGTGCCTGGAGTGCACAGGGGGCGACTGAAGCTTTCTTT.

This clone was seen more than once but under ten times. The CDR3 DNA sequence: TGTGCCAGCTCACCCCCGAGGAGTAAAGCTTTCTTT. Translating it yields CASSPPRSKAFF. The chain carries TRBV18 and TRBJ1-1; D gene unclear. The CDR3 consists of 12 residues. Trimming stripped 3 bases from V and 9 bases from J, with 11 bases between. In germline, CDR1 is KGHSH, CDR2 LQKENI.

This clone was seen a few times. V gene TRBV30 combines with J gene TRBJ1-5; D is possibly TRBD1 (6 bases). The CDR3 sequence is 14 residues long. The V end lost 2 bases, the J end lost 9 bases, and 17 bases lay between the germline ends. Germline V gives CDR1 GTSNPN, CDR2 SVGIG (reference sequence). CDR3 DNA: TGTGCCTGGAGTTATGACAGGCTCGGGCTGCCCCAGCATTTT. Protein: CAWSYDRLGLPQHF.

V usage is TRBV29-1 and J usage is TRBJ2-1; 10 bases align to TRBD2. The CDR3 contains 16 residues. Germline trimming cut 6 bases from V and 0 bases from J; bases unmatched to any gene: 8. The germline V gene has CDR1 SQVTM and CDR2 ANQGSEA. The CDR3 sequence: CSVFSGGTLSYNEQFF. As DNA, the CDR3 is TGCAGCGTGTTTAGCGGGGGGACCCTCTCCTACAATGAGCAGTTCTTC.

This chain links TRBV5-1 with TRBJ2-1; D perhaps matches TRBD2 (6 bases). The CDR3 runs 13 residues. Germline values: CDR1 SGHRS, CDR2 YFSETQ. Trimming stripped 0 bases from V and 9 bases from J, with 10 bases between. The CDR3 loop is CASSLETSREQFF. CDR3 nucleotide sequence: TGCGCCAGCAGCTTGGAAACTAGCCGTGAGCAGTTCTTC.

To note about this clone: A much more abundant neighbour one base away suggests this may be a read error. V and J are TRBV5-6 and TRBJ1-2; TRBD1 is a possible D gene (6 bases). The V gene's germline CDR1 is SGHDT and CDR2 YYEEEE. The CDR3 spans 13 residues. V was trimmed by 3 bases and J by 2 bases, leaving 8 bases between them. The CDR3 spells CASSSQGNYGYTF. CDR3 coding DNA: TGTGCCAGCAGCTCCCAGGGGAACTATGGCTACACCTTC. The variable domain in full, completed from reference TRBV5-6 and TRBJ1-2, reads DAGVTQSPTHLIKTRGQQVTLRCSPKSGHDTVSWYQQALGQGPQFIFQYYEEEERQRGNFPDRFSGHQFPNYSSELNVNALLLGDSALYLCASSSQGNYGYTFGSGTRLTVV.